This T cell receptor beta chain was recorded in a study of blood T cell repertoires in COVID-19. Across the whole study: Sample material is recorded as cDNA or gDNA derived from T cells, B-cell-depleted T cells, or PBMCs.

This clone was recorded only once. Cohorts were assigned according to the clinical history that participants reported. Cohort 3 donors were reported recovered after two negative PCRs, clearance, or symptom resolution. The germline CDR1 and CDR2 sequences are MDHEN and SYDVKM. V was trimmed by 4 bases and J by 3 bases, leaving 10 bases between them. The CDR3 totals 13 residues. Here immunoSEQ multiplex PCR was the method, and the copy in TCRdb shows in-frame clones only, minus some. The data show around 450,000 clones, around 87% seen once. The rearrangement joins TRBV28 to TRBJ2-7; unclear D gene. This clonotype was sampled from a young woman who had recovered from COVID-19. Sequenced sample: PBMCs or T cells enriched from blood (not recorded which). The CDR3 nucleotides read TGTGCCAGCAGTTGGTTACAGAGCTACGAGCAGTACTTC. As protein: CASSWLQSYEQYF.